This TCR beta chain was sequenced for a study of cytomegalovirus exposure and HLA in healthy donors. This CDR3 region has 15 residues. The V and J ends lost 6 bases and 3 bases respectively, with 15 bases between them. CDR1 and CDR2 from the germline V gene are GTSNPN and SVGIG (reference sequence). The sample holds a few counts of this clone. The PCR contained 60 Vbeta and 13 Jbeta primers. Data came from immunoSEQ multiplex PCR; TCRdb stores just in-frame clones and leaves some out. The sample contains 100,000 to 150,000 clones, 10% of which appear only once. This TCR derives from a woman aged 18 to 35 in good health and CMV-seropositive. The chain couples TRBV30 to TRBJ1-6, with D maybe TRBD1 (6 bases). What was sequenced was PBMCs. The CDR3 loop is CACPRGQVYNSPLHF. The DNA of the CDR3 is TGTGCCTGTCCCCGGGGACAAGTCTATAATTCACCCCTCCACTTT. The full variable domain, rest sourced from reference TRBV30 and TRBJ1-6, is SQTIHQWPATLVQPVGSPLSLECTVEGTSNPNLYWYRQAAGRGLQLLFYSVGIGQISSEVPQNLSASRPQDRQFILSSKKLLLSDSGFYLCACPRGQVYNSPLHFGNGTRLTVT.